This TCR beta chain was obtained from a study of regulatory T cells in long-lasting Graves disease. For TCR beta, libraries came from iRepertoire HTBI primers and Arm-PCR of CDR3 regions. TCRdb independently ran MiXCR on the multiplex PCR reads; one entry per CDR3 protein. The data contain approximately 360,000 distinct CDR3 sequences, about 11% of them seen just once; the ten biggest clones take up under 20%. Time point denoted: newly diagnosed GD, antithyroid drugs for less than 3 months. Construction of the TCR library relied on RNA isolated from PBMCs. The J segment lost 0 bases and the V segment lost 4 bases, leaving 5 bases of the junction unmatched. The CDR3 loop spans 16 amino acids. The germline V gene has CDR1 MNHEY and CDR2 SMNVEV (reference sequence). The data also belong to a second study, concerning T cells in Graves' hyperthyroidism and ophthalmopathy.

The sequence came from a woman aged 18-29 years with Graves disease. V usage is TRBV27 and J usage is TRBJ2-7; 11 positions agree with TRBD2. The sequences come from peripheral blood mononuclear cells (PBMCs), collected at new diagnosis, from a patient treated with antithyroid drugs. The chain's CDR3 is CASSSRLAGYSYEQYF. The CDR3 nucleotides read TGTGCCAGCAGTTCTAGACTAGCGGGGTACTCCTACGAGCAGTACTTC.